A selection of T cell receptor beta chains follows, all from one sample in a study of HIV-infected patients and healthy controls. TCRdb passed the 5' RACE reads through MiXCR, listing each CDR3 protein once. This sample carries roughly 16,000 distinct CDR3 sequences, about 5% of them seen once, and the ten largest clones take 1.5% to 2%. The sequenced sample was blood. The receptors shown here come from an adult in good health. The CDR3 runs from the conserved cysteine through the conserved F or W. A D gene is named only where the DNA matches it firmly. Rows give clone size only sometimes, using once, few, many, or a class for an expanded clone.

V gene: TRBV2
clone size: many
J gene: TRBJ2-3
D gene: TRBD2
CDR3 protein: CASGTSGGVSDTQYF
CDR3 DNA: TGTGCCAGCGGGACTAGCGGGGGGGTTTCAGATACGCAGTATTTT

V gene: TRBV9
clone size: NA
J gene: TRBJ2-3
D gene: NA
CDR3 protein: CASSARTASTDTQYF
CDR3 DNA: TGTGCCAGCAGCGCCCGGACAGCTAGCACAGATACGCAGTATTTT

V gene: TRBV4-1
clone size: many
J gene: TRBJ2-3
D gene: NA
CDR3 protein: CASSEIVSDTQYF
CDR3 DNA: TGCGCCAGCAGCGAAATCGTCTCGGATACGCAGTATTTT

V gene: TRBV6-5
clone size: many
J gene: TRBJ2-7
D gene: NA
CDR3 protein: CASSPQILGAYEQYF
CDR3 DNA: TGTGCCAGCAGTCCGCAGATCCTGGGAGCCTACGAGCAGTACTTC

V gene: TRBV29-1
clone size: many
J gene: TRBJ2-3
D gene: NA
CDR3 protein: CSVATGFTDTQYF
CDR3 DNA: TGCAGCGTTGCGACAGGTTTCACAGATACGCAGTATTTT

V gene: TRBV25-1
clone size: NA
J gene: TRBJ1-1
D gene: NA
CDR3 protein: CASTAQANTEAFF
CDR3 DNA: TGTGCCAGCACCGCCCAAGCGAACACTGAAGCTTTCTTT

V gene: TRBV7-6
clone size: many
J gene: TRBJ2-3
D gene: TRBD1
CDR3 protein: CASTRGRGTDTQYF
CDR3 DNA: TGTGCCAGCACTAGGGGGCGGGGCACAGATACGCAGTATTTT

V gene: TRBV10-3
clone size: many
J gene: TRBJ2-5
D gene: NA
CDR3 protein: CAISESTSSETQYF
CDR3 DNA: TGTGCCATCAGTGAGTCGACGTCAAGTGAGACCCAGTACTTC

V gene: TRBV20-1
clone size: many
J gene: TRBJ1-3
D gene: NA
CDR3 protein: CSARDTYILQPSGNTIYF
CDR3 DNA: TGCAGTGCTAGAGATACTTACATCCTACAACCCTCTGGAAACACCATATATTTT

V gene: TRBV28
clone size: many
J gene: TRBJ2-5
D gene: NA
CDR3 protein: CASSFGLETQYF
CDR3 DNA: TGTGCCAGCAGTTTTGGCCTAGAGACCCAGTACTTC

V gene: TRBV6-1
clone size: many
J gene: TRBJ2-1
D gene: NA
CDR3 protein: CASSEVAGREQFF
CDR3 DNA: TGTGCCAGCAGTGAAGTGGCGGGGCGGGAGCAGTTCTTC

V gene: TRBV2
clone size: NA
J gene: TRBJ1-2
D gene: TRBD1
CDR3 protein: CASTISGTGGSNYGYTF
CDR3 DNA: TGTGCCAGCACCATCTCCGGGACAGGGGGTTCTAACTATGGCTACACCTTC

V gene: TRBV5-5
clone size: many
J gene: TRBJ1-1
D gene: TRBD1
CDR3 protein: CASSLFQGAEAFF
CDR3 DNA: TGTGCCAGCAGCTTGTTCCAGGGGGCTGAAGCTTTCTTT

V gene: TRBV7-3
clone size: medium-sized
J gene: TRBJ1-3
D gene: NA
CDR3 protein: CASSQLGGYSGNTIYF
CDR3 DNA: TGTGCCAGCAGCCAACTCGGGGGATACTCTGGAAACACCATATATTTT

V gene: TRBV28
clone size: medium-sized
J gene: TRBJ2-3
D gene: NA
CDR3 protein: CASSLPLGPDTQYF
CDR3 DNA: TGTGCCAGCAGTTTACCGCTAGGACCAGATACGCAGTATTTT

V gene: TRBV3-1
clone size: NA
J gene: TRBJ2-3
D gene: TRBD1
CDR3 protein: CASSGQLGTDTQYF
CDR3 DNA: TGTGCCAGCTCGGGACAGCTCGGCACAGATACGCAGTATTTT

V gene: TRBV6-2/TRBV6-3
clone size: few
J gene: TRBJ1-2
D gene: TRBD1
CDR3 protein: CASSPAGTGGSGYTF
CDR3 DNA: TGTGCCAGCAGTCCCGCCGGGACAGGGGGCTCTGGCTACACCTTC

V gene: TRBV3-1
clone size: many
J gene: TRBJ2-5
D gene: NA
CDR3 protein: CASSQASSQETQYF
CDR3 DNA: TGTGCCAGCAGCCAAGCTAGCAGCCAAGAGACCCAGTACTTC

V gene: TRBV6-1
clone size: NA
J gene: TRBJ2-7
D gene: NA
CDR3 protein: CASIFPGVVYEQYF
CDR3 DNA: TGTGCCAGCATATTTCCCGGCGTAGTCTACGAGCAGTACTTC

V gene: TRBV20-1
clone size: medium-sized
J gene: TRBJ2-3
D gene: TRBD1
CDR3 protein: CSARAGQGRTDTQYF
CDR3 DNA: TGCAGTGCTAGAGCGGGACAGGGAAGGACAGATACGCAGTATTTT

V gene: TRBV15
clone size: many
J gene: TRBJ1-2
D gene: NA
CDR3 protein: CATSRDRGTVANYGYTF
CDR3 DNA: TGTGCCACCAGCAGAGATCGGGGGACGGTCGCTAACTATGGCTACACCTTC

V gene: TRBV5-4
clone size: medium-sized
J gene: TRBJ1-1
D gene: TRBD1
CDR3 protein: CASSSRTGGGNTEAFF
CDR3 DNA: TGTGCCAGCAGCTCGAGGACAGGGGGAGGGAACACTGAAGCTTTCTTT

V gene: TRBV3-1
clone size: many
J gene: TRBJ1-2
D gene: NA
CDR3 protein: CASSQDPYGYTF
CDR3 DNA: TGTGCCAGCAGCCAAGACCCCTATGGCTACACCTTC

V gene: TRBV14
clone size: many
J gene: TRBJ1-1
D gene: TRBD1
CDR3 protein: CASSQDPGTGVTEAFF
CDR3 DNA: TGTGCCAGCAGCCAAGATCCCGGGACAGGGGTCACTGAAGCTTTCTTT

V gene: TRBV10-3
clone size: NA
J gene: TRBJ1-1
D gene: TRBD1
CDR3 protein: CAIRGDRGFTEAFF
CDR3 DNA: TGTGCCATCAGGGGGGACAGGGGGTTTACTGAAGCTTTCTTT

V gene: TRBV5-1
clone size: medium-sized
J gene: TRBJ1-2
D gene: TRBD1
CDR3 protein: CASSQDGQGYGYTF
CDR3 DNA: TGCGCCAGCAGCCAAGATGGACAGGGCTATGGCTACACCTTC

V gene: TRBV6-4
clone size: medium-sized
J gene: TRBJ2-3
D gene: TRBD2
CDR3 protein: CASSSAGGTTDTQYF
CDR3 DNA: TGTGCCAGCAGTTCTGCGGGGGGGACCACAGATACGCAGTATTTT

V gene: TRBV7-3
clone size: many
J gene: TRBJ2-2
D gene: TRBD2
CDR3 protein: CASSSYRTSLAELSTGELFF
CDR3 DNA: TGTGCCAGCAGCTCCTATAGGACTAGTTTGGCGGAACTGAGCACCGGGGAGCTGTTTTTT

V gene: TRBV27
clone size: many
J gene: TRBJ1-4
D gene: NA
CDR3 protein: CASSEGGEKLFF
CDR3 DNA: TGTGCCAGCTCTGAGGGGGGCGAAAAACTGTTTTTT

V gene: TRBV10-3
clone size: many
J gene: TRBJ2-3
D gene: TRBD1
CDR3 protein: CAISAGTGNTDTQYF
CDR3 DNA: TGTGCCATCAGTGCCGGGACAGGGAACACAGATACGCAGTATTTT

V gene: TRBV15
clone size: many
J gene: TRBJ1-4
D gene: NA
CDR3 protein: CATSSAFGTGNEKLFF
CDR3 DNA: TGTGCCACCAGCAGTGCCTTCGGGACGGGGAATGAAAAACTGTTTTTT

V gene: TRBV9
clone size: many
J gene: TRBJ2-6
D gene: NA
CDR3 protein: CASRASGANVLTF
CDR3 DNA: TGTGCCAGCAGGGCCTCTGGGGCCAACGTCCTGACTTTC

V gene: TRBV19
clone size: many
J gene: TRBJ2-6
D gene: TRBD1
CDR3 protein: CASSFLTGGASGANVLTF
CDR3 DNA: TGTGCCAGTAGTTTCCTGACAGGGGGCGCTTCTGGGGCCAACGTCCTGACTTTC

V gene: TRBV11-3
clone size: many
J gene: TRBJ1-1
D gene: NA
CDR3 protein: CASSLGQGNEAFF
CDR3 DNA: TGTGCCAGCAGCTTAGGACAAGGGAACGAAGCTTTCTTT

V gene: TRBV5-1
clone size: many
J gene: TRBJ1-5
D gene: NA
CDR3 protein: CASSLRPGGQPQHF
CDR3 DNA: TGCGCCAGCAGCTTGAGGCCAGGTGGGCAGCCCCAGCATTTT

V gene: TRBV6-2/TRBV6-3
clone size: many
J gene: TRBJ2-1
D gene: TRBD2
CDR3 protein: CASSYSLAGGQNEQFF
CDR3 DNA: TGTGCCAGCAGTTACTCATTAGCGGGGGGGCAGAATGAGCAGTTCTTC

V gene: TRBV7-2
clone size: NA
J gene: TRBJ1-2
D gene: NA
CDR3 protein: CASSLGGGGNMWHYGYTF
CDR3 DNA: TGTGCCAGCAGCTTAGGCGGAGGTGGTAATATGTGGCACTATGGCTACACCTTC

V gene: TRBV10-3
clone size: many
J gene: TRBJ2-3
D gene: TRBD2
CDR3 protein: CAIRDLGTSGQGTDTQYF
CDR3 DNA: TGTGCCATCAGGGACTTAGGGACTAGCGGCCAGGGCACAGATACGCAGTATTTT

V gene: TRBV4-3
clone size: many
J gene: TRBJ2-2
D gene: NA
CDR3 protein: CASSHKQGGGINTGELFF
CDR3 DNA: TGCGCCAGCAGCCACAAGCAAGGGGGAGGGATTAACACCGGGGAGCTGTTTTTT

V gene: TRBV19
clone size: medium-sized
J gene: TRBJ2-7
D gene: NA
CDR3 protein: CASSYYGASYEQYF
CDR3 DNA: TGTGCCAGTAGTTATTATGGCGCATCCTACGAGCAGTACTTC

V gene: TRBV6-5
clone size: medium-sized
J gene: TRBJ1-2
D gene: NA
CDR3 protein: CASSYGGRGWDGYTF
CDR3 DNA: TGTGCCAGCAGTTACGGAGGCAGGGGATGGGATGGCTACACCTTC

V gene: TRBV12-3/TRBV12-4
clone size: many
J gene: TRBJ1-6
D gene: NA
CDR3 protein: CASSPTGRLDSPLHF
CDR3 DNA: TGTGCCAGCAGTCCGACAGGAAGGCTGGATTCACCCCTCCACTTT

V gene: TRBV5-1
clone size: many
J gene: TRBJ2-3
D gene: NA
CDR3 protein: CASSLAFSGPHTDTQYF
CDR3 DNA: TGCGCCAGCAGCTTGGCTTTTTCAGGGCCCCACACAGATACGCAGTATTTT

V gene: TRBV10-3
clone size: medium-sized
J gene: TRBJ1-2
D gene: NA
CDR3 protein: CAISESMGIDSYGYTF
CDR3 DNA: TGTGCCATCAGTGAGTCGATGGGTATTGATTCCTATGGCTACACCTTC

V gene: TRBV2
clone size: many
J gene: TRBJ2-5
D gene: NA
CDR3 protein: CASSFSSPGSQETQYF
CDR3 DNA: TGTGCCAGCAGCTTCTCATCTCCCGGATCCCAAGAGACCCAGTACTTC

V gene: TRBV29-1
clone size: many
J gene: TRBJ1-5
D gene: TRBD1
CDR3 protein: CSVGQGEVNQPQHF
CDR3 DNA: TGCAGCGTGGGACAGGGCGAAGTCAATCAGCCCCAGCATTTT

V gene: TRBV5-1
clone size: medium-sized
J gene: TRBJ2-6
D gene: TRBD1
CDR3 protein: CASSLTGAGANVLTF
CDR3 DNA: TGCGCCAGCAGCCTAACAGGGGCTGGGGCCAACGTCCTGACTTTC

V gene: TRBV29-1
clone size: many
J gene: TRBJ2-5
D gene: TRBD1
CDR3 protein: CSVSGQVLVETQYF
CDR3 DNA: TGCAGCGTCTCCGGACAGGTCCTGGTCGAGACCCAGTACTTC

V gene: TRBV12-3/TRBV12-4
clone size: few
J gene: TRBJ2-1
D gene: TRBD2
CDR3 protein: CASSGGLAGGRFF
CDR3 DNA: TGTGCCAGCAGTGGGGGACTAGCGGGGGGGAGGTTCTTC

V gene: TRBV12-3/TRBV12-4
clone size: many
J gene: TRBJ1-5
D gene: NA
CDR3 protein: CASSLAGRGFNQPQHF
CDR3 DNA: TGTGCCAGCAGTTTAGCGGGCAGGGGATTTAATCAGCCCCAGCATTTT

V gene: TRBV15
clone size: many
J gene: TRBJ1-1
D gene: NA
CDR3 protein: CATSRDEGREGAFF
CDR3 DNA: TGTGCCACCAGCAGAGATGAGGGGAGAGAGGGAGCTTTCTTT